This is a list of T cell receptor beta chains from one sample in a study of CD8 T cells in Susac syndrome. TCRdb reprocessed the immunoSEQ multiplex PCR reads via MiXCR and lists one record per CDR3 protein. The sample yields some 250,000 distinct CDR3 sequences, 90% to 96% seen once. Input material: CD4+ T cells from PBMCs. These receptors all stem from a human donor with Susac syndrome. Each CDR3 is given with its conserved first and last residue. Each record gives: CDR3 protein, CDR3 DNA, V gene, J gene, D gene, clone size. The D gene is left open where the match is weak. Size values are once, few and many counts, or a class for expanded clones, and some rows have none.

CDR3: CASSRDRAVGGELFF; DNA: TGCGCCAGCAGCCGGGACAGGGCCGTTGGCGGGGAGCTGTTTTTT; V: TRBV4-1; J: TRBJ2-2; D: TRBD1; size: .
CDR3: CASSTASGSSLWEQYF; DNA: TGCGCCAGCAGCACAGCTAGCGGGAGTTCATTGTGGGAGCAGTACTTC; V: TRBV5-1; J: TRBJ2-7; D: TRBD2; size: .
CDR3: CSGGSGPDTQYF; DNA: TGCAGTGGTGGGTCCGGGCCAGATACGCAGTATTTT; V: TRBV20-1; J: TRBJ2-3; D: .; size: .
CDR3: CASSQAGAGVQPQHF; DNA: TGTGCCAGCAGCCAAGCCGGGGCAGGCGTTCAGCCCCAGCATTTT; V: TRBV3-1; J: TRBJ1-5; D: .; size: .
CDR3: CSAARDRGFHEQFF; DNA: TGCAGTGCTGCCCGGGACAGGGGATTCCATGAGCAGTTCTTC; V: TRBV20-1; J: TRBJ2-1; D: TRBD1; size: .
CDR3: CASSATGVRSGANVLTF; DNA: TGTGCCAGCAGTGCGACAGGGGTCCGCTCTGGGGCCAACGTCCTGACTTTC; V: TRBV27; J: TRBJ2-6; D: TRBD1; size: .
CDR3: CATSDQTGIQETQYF; DNA: TGTGCCACCAGTGATCAAACAGGGATCCAAGAGACCCAGTACTTC; V: TRBV24-1; J: TRBJ2-5; D: .; size: once
CDR3: CAWSSAAGLCSSTDTQYF; DNA: TGTGCCTGGAGTTCGGCAGCGGGCCTGTGTTCTAGCACAGATACGCAGTATTTT; V: TRBV30; J: TRBJ2-3; D: .; size: .
CDR3: CAWSVQSGLAGNEQYF; DNA: TGTGCCTGGAGTGTACAGTCGGGACTAGCGGGCAACGAGCAGTACTTC; V: TRBV30; J: TRBJ2-7; D: TRBD2; size: .
CDR3: CASSSWDRGTNEQFF; DNA: TGTGCCAGCAGTTCTTGGGACAGGGGAACCAATGAGCAGTTCTTC; V: TRBV12-3/TRBV12-4; J: TRBJ2-1; D: TRBD1; size: .
CDR3: CASSSSGTGDEDTQYF; DNA: TGTGCCAGCAGTTCTTCCGGGACAGGGGACGAAGATACGCAGTATTTT; V: TRBV28; J: TRBJ2-3; D: TRBD1; size: .
CDR3: CASIAKLENTEAFF; DNA: TGTGCCAGCATTGCGAAGTTGGAGAACACTGAAGCTTTCTTT; V: TRBV2; J: TRBJ1-1; D: .; size: once
CDR3: CSARAPGLAEEF; DNA: TGCAGTGCTAGAGCCCCGGGACTAGCGGAAGAATTC; V: TRBV20-1; J: TRBJ2-7; D: TRBD2; size: .
CDR3: CASSEARNDEQYF; DNA: TGTGCCAGCAGTGAAGCCAGGAACGACGAGCAGTACTTC; V: TRBV25-1; J: TRBJ2-7; D: .; size: once
CDR3: CSVAGQERSAFF; DNA: TGCAGCGTTGCTGGACAGGAAAGGTCGGCTTTCTTT; V: TRBV29-1; J: TRBJ1-1; D: TRBD1; size: once
CDR3: CASSLDRTSGSLAKNIQYF; DNA: TGTGCCAGCAGCTTAGATCGCACTAGCGGTTCCCTAGCCAAAAACATTCAGTACTTC; V: TRBV11-2; J: TRBJ2-4; D: TRBD2; size: .